These 27 T cell receptor beta chains were sequenced from one sample in a study of shared clonotypes between healthy human individuals. The method was immunoSEQ multiplex PCR; TCRdb's version includes in-frame clones alone and lacks a portion of them. The data contain approximately 1,500,000 clones, roughly 95% of them singletons. Sequenced input: naive CD4+ T cells sorted from blood. The sample's subset: CD45RA+ positively selected. These receptors originate from a man between 25 and 39 years old in good health.

The V call is TRBV5-4, the J call TRBJ2-1; D call uncertain. The CDR3 covers 15 residues. Germline-derived CDR1 and CDR2 are SGHNT and YYREEE (reference sequence). V gave up 1 base and J gave up 5 bases, with 13 bases separating them. This CDR3 reads CASSLSLTGDNEQFF. The DNA for the CDR3 is TGTGCCAGCAGCTTGTCCCTAACCGGAGACAATGAGCAGTTCTTC.

The rearrangement links TRBV5-4 to TRBJ2-7; 9 nucleotides line up with TRBD1. Trimming took 1 base from V and 6 from J; bases not matched to a gene: 5. The CDR3 consists of 14 residues. CDR1 is SGHNT and CDR2 is YYREEE in the germline V gene (reference sequence). CDR3 coding DNA: TGTGCCAGCAGCTTGACGGGGACAGGGCGCGAGCAGTACTTC. Translated, it gives CASSLTGTGREQYF. Together with reference TRBV5-4 and TRBJ2-7, the CDR3 gives the full variable domain: ETGVTQSPTHLIKTRGQQVTLRCSSQSGHNTVSWYQQALGQGPQFIFQYYREEENGRGNFPPRFSGLQFPNYSSELNVNALELDDSALYLCASSLTGTGREQYFGPGTRLTVT.

V gene TRBV27 combines with J gene TRBJ2-7, with a possible D match to TRBD1 (7 bases). This CDR3 contains 16 residues. Germline values: CDR1 MNHEY, CDR2 SMNVEV (reference sequence). Trimming cost V 5 bases and J 0 bases, with 17 bases left between them. CDR3 sequence reads: CASSPRGVPLSYEQYF. The CDR3, as DNA: TGTGCCAGCAGTCCCAGGGGGGTCCCACTCTCCTACGAGCAGTACTTC.

The V and J genes are TRBV14 and TRBJ2-3; 9 bases align to TRBD1. CDR1 SGHDN and CDR2 FVKESK come from the germline V gene. J was trimmed by 10 bases and V by 1 base; bases with no gene match: 6. This CDR3 contains 14 residues. The CDR3 region has the DNA TGTGCCAGCAGCCAAGGGGGGACAGGGACGGCGCAGTATTTT. Protein sequence: CASSQGGTGTAQYF.

This chain connects TRBV29-1 to TRBJ2-1, with no clear D. Trimming cost V 5 bases and J 1 base, with 15 bases left between them. The germline V gene has CDR1 SQVTM and CDR2 ANQGSEA. This CDR3 is 15 amino acids long. In nucleotides, the CDR3 is TGCAGCGTTCGAGTCGGGTTCCAGTCCTACAATGAGCAGTTCTTC. Protein: CSVRVGFQSYNEQFF.

The gene calls are TRBV19 and TRBJ2-7, with 7 positions matching TRBD1. This CDR3 is 14 amino acids long. Losses at the gene ends were 5 bases for V and 2 bases for J; bases not matched to a gene: 6. Germline V lookup: CDR1 LNHDA, CDR2 SQIVND (reference sequence). CDR3 in amino acids: CASSSRTGTYEQYF. For the CDR3, the DNA is TGTGCCAGTAGTTCGAGGACAGGTACCTACGAGCAGTACTTC.

Turning to this clone: The identical CDR3 is also encoded by other nucleotide sequences in the sample. The chain joins TRBV5-1 to TRBJ2-7, with a tentative D call TRBD1 (5 bases). Germline V CDR1 and CDR2: SGHRS, YFSETQ. CDR3 size: 14 residues. The V and J ends lost 2 bases and 4 bases respectively, with 13 bases between them. Here the CDR3 reads CASSLTQGSYEQYF. CDR3 DNA: TGCGCCAGCAGCTTAACTCAGGGTTCGTACGAGCAGTACTTC.

The chain has TRBV2 and TRBJ1-2; no firm D call. V lost 6 bases and J lost 6, with 23 bases in between. The CDR3 contains 16 residues. CDR1 is SNHLY and CDR2 is FYNNEI in the germline V gene. The CDR3, as DNA: TGTGCCAGCAGCCTTAAGCGGATTGGGCCGGTCGATGGCTACACCTTC. This codes for CASSLKRIGPVDGYTF.

This clone appeared once. The sample has other DNA sequences that encode this CDR3 too. This chain connects TRBV5-1 to TRBJ2-7; 13 bases match TRBD2. V dropped 3 bases and J dropped 5; count of bases not matched to a gene: 5. This CDR3 is built from 15 residues. In germline, CDR1 is SGHRS, CDR2 YFSETQ. CDR3 DNA: TGCGCCAGCAGCTCCGGACTAGCGGGAGACCACGAGCAGTACTTC. It specifies CASSSGLAGDHEQYF. The whole variable domain, filled in from reference TRBV5-1 and TRBJ2-7, reads KAGVTQTPRYLIKTRGQQVTLSCSPISGHRSVSWYQQTPGQGLQFLFEYFSETQRNKGNFPGRFSGRQFSNSRSEMNVSTLELGDSALYLCASSSGLAGDHEQYFGPGTRLTVT.

For this clone: In the same sample, other DNA sequences code for this CDR3. The rearrangement joins TRBV28 to TRBJ1-1; TRBD1 matches at 7 bases. Trimming took 2 bases from V and 5 from J; bases not matched to a gene: 2. Germline-derived CDR1 and CDR2 are MDHEN and SYDVKM. This CDR3 contains 13 residues. The CDR3 DNA sequence: TGTGCCAGCAGTTTAAGGGGGCGAACTGAAGCTTTCTTT. It is translated as CASSLRGRTEAFF.

The chain is built from TRBV6-1 and TRBJ1-3, with a weak D call TRBD1 (5 bases). There are 14 residues in the CDR3. The germline V gene has CDR1 MNHNS and CDR2 SASEGT. Trimming took off 6 bases at V and 4 bases at J, with 13 bases between the two ends. The CDR3 is CASSVVWGGNTIYF. In nucleotides, the CDR3 is TGTGCCAGCAGCGTTGTGTGGGGGGGAAACACCATATATTTT.

The CDR3 DNA sequence: TGTGCCAGCAGCGTAGGAACGACAGGGTACTATGGCTACACCTTC. It specifies CASSVGTTGYYGYTF. The rearrangement links TRBV9 to TRBJ1-2; 7 bases are a match to TRBD1. This CDR3 is 15 amino acids long. Per the germline V gene, CDR1 is SGDLS and CDR2 is YYNGEE. The V and J ends lost 0 bases and 3 bases, in that order; junction bases with no gene match: 5.

This clone was detected once. This sequence joins TRBV5-1 and TRBJ2-5; 11 positions match TRBD2. After removal of 0 bases from V and 5 bases from J, the junction contained 9 bases not matched to a gene. CDR3 length: 17 amino acids. CDR1 and CDR2 from the germline V gene are SGHRS and YFSETQ. The CDR3 is CASSLGPSTSGSETQYF. CDR3 nucleotides: TGCGCCAGCAGCTTGGGTCCCTCTACTAGCGGGAGTGAGACCCAGTACTTC.

In the case of this clone: This sample includes further DNA sequences coding for the same CDR3. The chain has TRBV6-5 and TRBJ2-7; tentatively, D is TRBD2 (6 bases). V was shortened by 0 bases and J by 2 bases, with 8 bases between the two germline ends. Looked up from germline, CDR1 is MNHEY and CDR2 is SVGAGI. CDR3 length: 14 residues. DNA of the CDR3: TGTGCCAGCAGTTACTCAAGGACTACCTACGAGCAGTACTTC. It codes for CASSYSRTTYEQYF.

The rearrangement uses TRBV23-1 and TRBJ2-7; TRBD2 matches at 7 bases. TRBV23-1 qualifies as an ORF whose function is uncertain. CDR3 size: 13 residues. Germline trimming cut 11 bases from V and 6 bases from J; bases unmatched to any gene: 13. In DNA form, the CDR3 reads TGCGCCCTCAAGTGGCGGGAGAGGGCCGAGCAGTACTTC. This translates into CALKWRERAEQYF.

The genes are TRBV2 and TRBJ2-3, with D possibly being TRBD2 (5 bases). The V gene lost 4 bases and the J gene lost 0 bases, with 8 bases spanning the gap. Germline V gene lookup returns CDR1 SNHLY and CDR2 FYNNEI. The CDR3 extends over 14 amino acids. The CDR3 spells CASSAGSSTDTQYF. The CDR3 DNA sequence: TGTGCCAGCAGTGCGGGATCTAGCACAGATACGCAGTATTTT.

V and J are TRBV14 and TRBJ2-7, with 7 bases matching TRBD2. The CDR3 covers 13 residues. V dropped 8 bases and J dropped 3; count of bases not matched to a gene: 7. Germline CDR1 is SGHDN and CDR2 is FVKESK. This CDR3 is CASGSSGYYEQYF. The CDR3 bases are TGTGCCAGCGGGTCTAGCGGATACTACGAGCAGTACTTC.

The CDR3 protein is CASSNLPGLAGVWIVNEQFF. CDR3 nucleotides: TGTGCCAGCAGCAATCTTCCGGGACTAGCGGGAGTTTGGATCGTAAATGAGCAGTTCTTC. The chain is built from TRBV21-1 and TRBJ2-1; TRBD2 is the table's D call and was not checked against the DNA. TRBV21-1 is classified as a pseudogene. This CDR3 comprises 20 residues.

The V and J genes are TRBV6-6 and TRBJ2-7; 7 nucleotides line up with TRBD1. In germline, CDR1 is MNHNY, CDR2 SVGAGI (reference sequence). This CDR3 spans 13 amino acids. Trimming took 5 bases from V and 6 from J; bases not matched to a gene: 7. The CDR3 DNA reads TGTGCCAGCAGTCCCATGACAGGGAGCGAGCAGTACTTC. Amino acid sequence: CASSPMTGSEQYF.

The chain joins TRBV7-6 to TRBJ1-4; 7 nucleotides line up with TRBD1. Germline V gene sequence: CDR1 SGHVS, CDR2 FNYEAQ. The J segment lost 1 base and the V segment lost 1 base, leaving 12 bases of the junction unmatched. There are 19 residues in the CDR3. DNA of the CDR3: TGTGCCAGCAGCTTAGGAATCCCGACAGGGCCCCTAACTAATGAAAAACTGTTTTTT. Translated: CASSLGIPTGPLTNEKLFF.

This rearrangement joins TRBV7-2 to TRBJ2-2, with a possible D match to TRBD2 (5 bases). Trimming stripped 5 bases from V and 4 bases from J, with 8 bases between. Germline-derived CDR1 and CDR2 are SGHTA and FQGNSA. There are 13 residues in the CDR3. The CDR3 here is CASSREVTGELFF. DNA for the CDR3: TGTGCCAGCAGCCGGGAAGTCACCGGGGAGCTGTTTTTT.

The chain carries TRBV18 and TRBJ2-2; no firm D call. In germline, CDR1 is KGHSH, CDR2 LQKENI. Trimming removed 3 bases from V and 7 bases from J, with 12 bases in between. The CDR3 sequence is 14 residues long. The CDR3 protein is CASSPLIQIGELFF. The CDR3 region has the DNA TGTGCCAGCTCACCCTTGATCCAGATCGGGGAGCTGTTTTTT. Full variable domain (outside the CDR3, taken from reference TRBV18 and TRBJ2-2): NAGVMQNPRHLVRRRGQEARLRCSPMKGHSHVYWYRQLPEEGLKFMVYLQKENIIDESGMPKERFSAEFPKEGPSILRIQQVVRGDSAAYFCASSPLIQIGELFFGEGSRLTVL.

V is TRBV6-6 and J is TRBJ2-7, with 8 bases fitting TRBD1. Germline V CDR1 and CDR2: MNHNY, SVGAGI (reference sequence). There are 16 residues in the CDR3. After removal of 2 bases from V and 2 bases from J, the junction contained 8 bases not matched to a gene. In nucleotides, the CDR3 is TGTGCCAGCAGTTACGGTAACAGGGGGACCCCCTACGAGCAGTACTTC. The encoded protein is CASSYGNRGTPYEQYF.

The gene calls are TRBV19 and TRBJ2-7, with 10 bases matching TRBD2. The CDR3 is 15 residues long. Germline lookup yields CDR1 LNHDA and CDR2 SQIVND (reference sequence). V was clipped by 6 bases and J by 4 bases; unmatched bases: 9. The CDR3 protein is CASRITGTSVYEQYF. The CDR3 nucleotides read TGTGCCAGTAGGATCACCGGGACTAGCGTGTACGAGCAGTACTTC.

The chain combines TRBV13 with TRBJ2-7; D is perhaps TRBD2 (5 bases). Germline loops: CDR1 PRHDT, CDR2 FYEKMQ (reference sequence). The CDR3 is 15 residues long. Trimming pared 5 bases from V and 7 bases from J, leaving 21 bases between. CDR3 loop: CASSVRRTARWEQYF. Here the CDR3 DNA reads TGTGCCAGCAGCGTTAGGAGGACTGCACGGTGGGAGCAGTACTTC.

This chain links TRBV30 with TRBJ1-1; unclear D gene. Germline V gives CDR1 GTSNPN, CDR2 SVGIG (reference sequence). CDR3 length: 12 amino acids. The germline V and J ends were trimmed by 7 bases and 2 bases, with 11 bases remaining between them. The CDR3 bases are TGTGCCTTCCGGACCCTAAACACTGAAGCTTTCTTT. It translates to CAFRTLNTEAFF.

The chain carries TRBV2 and TRBJ2-1; tentative D call: TRBD2 (7 bases). Between the trimmed V and J ends, which lost 4 bases and 10 bases, there was a span of 17 bases. This CDR3 comprises 14 residues. CDR1 SNHLY and CDR2 FYNNEI come from the germline V gene. CDR3 DNA: TGTGCCAGCAGTGGGACTAGAGGGGGTGGGGAGCAGTTCTTC. Translating it yields CASSGTRGGGEQFF.